This is a list of T cell receptor beta chains from one sample in a study of T cell responses to AZD1222 COVID-19 vaccine. Profiled with immunoSEQ multiplex PCR; TCRdb holds only in-frame clones, not every one. The table includes 100,000 to 150,000 clones, roughly 91% detected once. The specimen comprised peripheral blood, sampled on day 0 of AZD1222 vaccination. All receptors derive from an adult in good health. The CDR3 runs from the conserved cysteine through the conserved F or W. Fields, in order: V gene, J gene, CDR3 length, D gene, clone size, CDR3 DNA, CDR3 protein. The D gene is left open where the match is weak. Where a row states a size, it is once, few, many or the class of an expanded clone; other rows omit it.

v_gene: TRBV5-1
j_gene: TRBJ1-4
len: 13
d_gene: TRBD1
abundance: few
CDR3nt: TGCGCCAGCAGCTTGGGATACAGGGGCGACCCGATTTTT
CDR3aa: CASSLGYRGDPIF

v_gene: TRBV7-3
j_gene: TRBJ1-1
len: 14
d_gene: NA
abundance: NA
CDR3nt: TGTGCCAGCAGCTCCTACGGTGGAGAAACTGAAGCTTTCTTT
CDR3aa: CASSSYGGETEAFF

v_gene: TRBV5-1
j_gene: TRBJ1-4
len: 15
d_gene: NA
abundance: NA
CDR3nt: TGCGCCAGCAGCTCGGAAACGGGAACTAATGAAAAACTGTTTTTT
CDR3aa: CASSSETGTNEKLFF

v_gene: TRBV7-2
j_gene: TRBJ2-7
len: 14
d_gene: TRBD1
abundance: NA
CDR3nt: TGTGCCAGCAGCTCCGGGACAGGGTTGTACGAGCAGTACTTC
CDR3aa: CASSSGTGLYEQYF

v_gene: TRBV11-2
j_gene: TRBJ2-2
len: 17
d_gene: TRBD1
abundance: NA
CDR3nt: TGTGCCAGCAGCTTAGGGACAGGTGTAGGGCAGGCCGGGGAGCTGTTTTTT
CDR3aa: CASSLGTGVGQAGELFF

v_gene: TRBV7-2
j_gene: TRBJ1-5
len: 12
d_gene: NA
abundance: NA
CDR3nt: TGTGCCAGCAGCGGACGACGGCAGCCCCAGCATTTT
CDR3aa: CASSGRRQPQHF

v_gene: TRBV6-5
j_gene: TRBJ1-1
len: 14
d_gene: TRBD1
abundance: NA
CDR3nt: TGTGCCAGCAGTCCCAACAGGGGGCAAGCTGAAGCTTTCTTT
CDR3aa: CASSPNRGQAEAFF

v_gene: TRBV7-2
j_gene: TRBJ2-4
len: 19
d_gene: TRBD2
abundance: NA
CDR3nt: TGTGCCAGCAGCTTAGCGGGGACTAGCGGGGCCGTAGCCAAAAACATTCAGTACTTC
CDR3aa: CASSLAGTSGAVAKNIQYF

v_gene: TRBV7-3
j_gene: TRBJ1-1
len: 14
d_gene: NA
abundance: once
CDR3nt: TGTGCCAGCAGCTTAACTCTTACCGACACTGAAGCTTTCTTT
CDR3aa: CASSLTLTDTEAFF

v_gene: TRBV19
j_gene: TRBJ2-6
len: 16
d_gene: NA
abundance: NA
CDR3nt: TGTGCCAGTAGTATTTTCCGGGGCTCTGGGGCCAACGTCCTGACTTTC
CDR3aa: CASSIFRGSGANVLTF

v_gene: TRBV11-2
j_gene: TRBJ2-1
len: 13
d_gene: NA
abundance: NA
CDR3nt: TGTGCCAGCAGCTCCCAGGGGATACATGAGCAGTTCTTC
CDR3aa: CASSSQGIHEQFF

v_gene: TRBV5-1
j_gene: TRBJ2-7
len: 15
d_gene: NA
abundance: few
CDR3nt: TGCGCCAGCAAACCAACCGGGACGGTTACCTACGAGCAGTACTTC
CDR3aa: CASKPTGTVTYEQYF

v_gene: TRBV5-6
j_gene: TRBJ2-3
len: 15
d_gene: NA
abundance: NA
CDR3nt: TGTGCCAGCAGCTTGGTCGGGCAGGGGACAGATACGCAGTATTTT
CDR3aa: CASSLVGQGTDTQYF

v_gene: TRBV6-2/TRBV6-3
j_gene: TRBJ1-2
len: 11
d_gene: NA
abundance: once
CDR3nt: TGTGCCAGCAGTTGGACTTATGGCTACACCTTC
CDR3aa: CASSWTYGYTF

v_gene: TRBV6-1
j_gene: TRBJ1-6
len: 14
d_gene: NA
abundance: NA
CDR3nt: TGTGCCAGCAGTGCCCCAGGGTCAAATTCACCCCTCCACTTT
CDR3aa: CASSAPGSNSPLHF

v_gene: TRBV10-3
j_gene: TRBJ2-7
len: 13
d_gene: NA
abundance: NA
CDR3nt: TGTGCCAACAGGGCCCAGAGCTCCTACGAGCAGTACTTC
CDR3aa: CANRAQSSYEQYF

v_gene: TRBV30
j_gene: TRBJ2-5
len: 14
d_gene: NA
abundance: NA
CDR3nt: TGTGCCTGGGGCCAGCCAGGGAGACAAGAGACCCAGTACTTC
CDR3aa: CAWGQPGRQETQYF

v_gene: TRBV9
j_gene: TRBJ2-7
len: 14
d_gene: TRBD1
abundance: NA
CDR3nt: TGTGCCAGCAGCTCATGGACAGGGACGGGCGAGCAGTACTTC
CDR3aa: CASSSWTGTGEQYF